This T cell receptor (beta chain) was identified during a study of T-cell memory formation after mild COVID-19. The CDR3 is 14 amino acids. Germline V gives CDR1 SQVTM, CDR2 ANQGSEA. V lost 7 bases and J 4 bases, leaving 18 bases between the germline ends. In TCRdb, the 5' RACE reads were re-called with MiXCR into one record per CDR3 protein. The table records 150,000 to 200,000 distinct CDR3 sequences, about a fifth of them present only once. The V and J genes are TRBV29-1 and TRBJ2-3; D possibly corresponds to TRBD1 (6 bases). Sequencing was done on a sample of PBMCs or a T cell subset sorted from them (not recorded which). This clonotype was sampled from an adult woman who had mild COVID-19 (a few samples of this study predate the infection). Cell type and time point are not known. This chain's CDR3 is CSATGLVEADTQYF. CDR3 coding DNA: TGCAGCGCAACAGGGTTGGTCGAGGCAGATACGCAGTATTTT.